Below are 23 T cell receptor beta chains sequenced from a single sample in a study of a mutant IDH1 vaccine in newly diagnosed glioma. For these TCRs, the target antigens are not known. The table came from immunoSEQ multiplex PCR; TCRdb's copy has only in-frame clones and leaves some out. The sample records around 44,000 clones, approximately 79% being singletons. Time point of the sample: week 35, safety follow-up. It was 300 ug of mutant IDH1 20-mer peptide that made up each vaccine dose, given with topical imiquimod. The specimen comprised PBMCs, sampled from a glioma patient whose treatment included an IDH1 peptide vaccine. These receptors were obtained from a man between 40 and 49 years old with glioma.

CDR3 in amino acids: CASSYSKDGLRPQHF. The DNA for the CDR3 is TGTGCCAGCAGTTACTCGAAGGACGGGTTGCGGCCCCAGCATTTT. The J gene is TRBJ1-5, the V gene TRBV6-5, with D unresolved. The CDR3 is made up of 15 amino acids. Germline assignment: CDR1 MNHEY and CDR2 SVGAGI. The V end was cut by 0 bases, the J end by 9 bases, with 15 bases between.

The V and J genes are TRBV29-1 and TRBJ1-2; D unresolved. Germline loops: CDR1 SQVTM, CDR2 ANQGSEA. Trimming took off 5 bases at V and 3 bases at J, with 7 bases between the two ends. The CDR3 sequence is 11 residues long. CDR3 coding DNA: TGCAGCGTTAGTAGGGACTATGGCTACACCTTC. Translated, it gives CSVSRDYGYTF.

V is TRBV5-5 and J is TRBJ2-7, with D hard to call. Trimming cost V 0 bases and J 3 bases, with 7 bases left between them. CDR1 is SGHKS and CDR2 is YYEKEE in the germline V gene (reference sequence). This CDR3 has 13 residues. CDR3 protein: CASSLALGYEQYF. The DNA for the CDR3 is TGTGCCAGCAGCTTGGCCCTGGGCTACGAGCAGTACTTC.

This CDR3 is CSVNWAEETQYF. The DNA of the CDR3 is TGCAGCGTAAACTGGGCAGAAGAGACCCAGTACTTC. V usage is TRBV29-1 and J usage is TRBJ2-5; D gene unclear. The CDR3 consists of 12 residues. Looked up from germline, CDR1 is SQVTM and CDR2 is ANQGSEA. The V end lost 6 bases, the J end lost 3 bases, and 11 bases lay between the germline ends.

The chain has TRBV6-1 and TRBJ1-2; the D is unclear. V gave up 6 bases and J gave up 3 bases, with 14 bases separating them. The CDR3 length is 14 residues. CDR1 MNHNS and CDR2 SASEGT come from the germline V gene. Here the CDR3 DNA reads TGTGCCAGCAGCCCCACCGGGCAGTACTATGGCTACACCTTC. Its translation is CASSPTGQYYGYTF.

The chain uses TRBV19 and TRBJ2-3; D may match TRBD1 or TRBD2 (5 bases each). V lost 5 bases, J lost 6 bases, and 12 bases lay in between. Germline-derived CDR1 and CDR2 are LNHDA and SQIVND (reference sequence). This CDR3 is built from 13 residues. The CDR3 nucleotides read TGTGCCAGTAGTCCTGGGTGGGGGGATACGCAGTATTTT. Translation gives CASSPGWGDTQYF. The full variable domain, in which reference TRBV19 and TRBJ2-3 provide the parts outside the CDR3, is DGGITQSPKYLFRKEGQNVTLSCEQNLNHDAMYWYRQDPGQGLRLIYYSQIVNDFQKGDIAEGYSVSREKKESFPLTVTSAQKNPTAFYLCASSPGWGDTQYFGPGTRLTVL.

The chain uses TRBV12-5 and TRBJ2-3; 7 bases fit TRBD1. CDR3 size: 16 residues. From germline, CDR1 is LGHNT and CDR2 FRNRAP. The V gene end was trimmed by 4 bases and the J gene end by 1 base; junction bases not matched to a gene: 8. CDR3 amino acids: CASGSGTGTGTDTQYF. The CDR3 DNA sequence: TGTGCTAGTGGTTCCGGAACGGGGACAGGCACAGATACGCAGTATTTT.

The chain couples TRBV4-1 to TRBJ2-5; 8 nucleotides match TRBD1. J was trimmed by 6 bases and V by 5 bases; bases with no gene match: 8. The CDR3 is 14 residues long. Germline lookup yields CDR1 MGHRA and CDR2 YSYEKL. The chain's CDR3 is CASSTGQGGQTQYF. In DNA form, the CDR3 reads TGCGCCAGCAGCACAGGACAGGGCGGACAGACCCAGTACTTC.

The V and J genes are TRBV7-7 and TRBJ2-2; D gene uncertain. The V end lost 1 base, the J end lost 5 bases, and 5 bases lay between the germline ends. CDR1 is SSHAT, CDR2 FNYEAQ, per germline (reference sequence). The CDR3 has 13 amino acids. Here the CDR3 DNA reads TGTGCCAGCAGCTTAGGAAATACCGGGGAGCTGTTTTTT. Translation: CASSLGNTGELFF.

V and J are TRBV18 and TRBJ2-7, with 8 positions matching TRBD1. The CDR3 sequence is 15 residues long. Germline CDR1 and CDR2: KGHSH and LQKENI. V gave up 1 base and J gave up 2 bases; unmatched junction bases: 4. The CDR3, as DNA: TGTGCCAGCTCACCACGCACAGGGGGTCCCTACGAGCAGTACTTC. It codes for CASSPRTGGPYEQYF.

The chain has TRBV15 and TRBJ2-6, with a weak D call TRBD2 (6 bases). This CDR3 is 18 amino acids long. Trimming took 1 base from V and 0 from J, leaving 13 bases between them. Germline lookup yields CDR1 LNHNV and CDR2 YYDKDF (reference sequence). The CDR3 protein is CATSRVAGPLSGANVLTF. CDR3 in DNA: TGTGCCACCAGCAGAGTTGCGGGGCCGCTCTCTGGGGCCAACGTCCTGACTTTC.

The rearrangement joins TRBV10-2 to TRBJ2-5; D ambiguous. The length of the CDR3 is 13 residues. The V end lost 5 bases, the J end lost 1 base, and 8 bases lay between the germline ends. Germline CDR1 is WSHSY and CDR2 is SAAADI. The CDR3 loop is CASSPRAQETQYF. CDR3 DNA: TGCGCCAGCAGTCCTAGGGCCCAAGAGACCCAGTACTTC.

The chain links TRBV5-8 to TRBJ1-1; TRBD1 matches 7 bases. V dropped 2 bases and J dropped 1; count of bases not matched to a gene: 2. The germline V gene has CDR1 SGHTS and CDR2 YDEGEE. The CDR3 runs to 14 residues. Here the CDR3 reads CASSFRQGNTEAFF. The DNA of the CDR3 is TGTGCCAGCAGCTTCAGACAGGGGAACACTGAAGCTTTCTTT.

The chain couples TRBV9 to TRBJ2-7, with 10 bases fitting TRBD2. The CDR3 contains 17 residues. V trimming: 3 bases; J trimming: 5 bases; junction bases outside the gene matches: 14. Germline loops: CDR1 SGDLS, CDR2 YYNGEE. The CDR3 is CASSASEGSGGANEQYF. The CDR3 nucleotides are TGTGCCAGCAGCGCGAGCGAGGGAAGCGGGGGGGCAAACGAGCAGTACTTC.

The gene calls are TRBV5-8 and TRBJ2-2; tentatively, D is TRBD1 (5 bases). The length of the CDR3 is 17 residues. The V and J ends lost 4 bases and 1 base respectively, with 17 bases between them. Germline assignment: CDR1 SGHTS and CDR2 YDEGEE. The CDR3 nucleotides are TGTGCCAGCAGCCGGTTTAGGGCAGGGATGAACACCGGGGAGCTGTTTTTT. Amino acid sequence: CASSRFRAGMNTGELFF.

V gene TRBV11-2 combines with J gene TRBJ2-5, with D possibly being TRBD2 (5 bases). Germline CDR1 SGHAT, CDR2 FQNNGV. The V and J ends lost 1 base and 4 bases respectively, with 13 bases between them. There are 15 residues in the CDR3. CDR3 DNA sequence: TGTGCCAGCAGCTTAGTGATTGGCAGCGGAGAGACCCAGTACTTC. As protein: CASSLVIGSGETQYF.

The CDR3 nucleotides read TGTGCCAGCAGTGAAGCGCGACACGAGCAGTACTTC. Its translation: CASSEARHEQYF. The V and J genes are TRBV2 and TRBJ2-7; D not resolved. Germline values: CDR1 SNHLY, CDR2 FYNNEI. The CDR3 runs to 12 residues. V was clipped by 0 bases and J by 5 bases, with 5 bases between them.

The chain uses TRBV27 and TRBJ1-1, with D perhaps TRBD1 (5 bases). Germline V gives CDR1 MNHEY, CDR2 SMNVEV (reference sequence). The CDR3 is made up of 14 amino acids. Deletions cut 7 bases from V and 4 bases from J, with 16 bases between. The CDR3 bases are TGTGCCAGCACCCATGGGGGGAGGGGCACTGAAGCTTTCTTT. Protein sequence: CASTHGGRGTEAFF.

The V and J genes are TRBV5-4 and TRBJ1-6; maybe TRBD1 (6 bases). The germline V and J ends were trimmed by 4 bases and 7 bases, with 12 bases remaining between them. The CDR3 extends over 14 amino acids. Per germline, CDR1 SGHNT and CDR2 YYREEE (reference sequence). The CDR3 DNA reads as TGTGCCAGCAGCACCGGGACACCAAATTCACCCCTCCACTTT. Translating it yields CASSTGTPNSPLHF. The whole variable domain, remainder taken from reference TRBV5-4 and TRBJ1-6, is ETGVTQSPTHLIKTRGQQVTLRCSSQSGHNTVSWYQQALGQGPQFIFQYYREEENGRGNFPPRFSGLQFPNYSSELNVNALELDDSALYLCASSTGTPNSPLHFGNGTRLTVT.

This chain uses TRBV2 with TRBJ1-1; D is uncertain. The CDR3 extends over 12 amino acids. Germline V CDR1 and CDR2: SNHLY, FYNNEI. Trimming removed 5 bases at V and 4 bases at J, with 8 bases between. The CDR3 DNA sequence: TGTGCCAGCAGTTCCCTGGGCACTGAAGCTTTCTTT. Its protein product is CASSSLGTEAFF. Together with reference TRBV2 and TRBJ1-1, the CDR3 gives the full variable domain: EPEVTQTPSHQVTQMGQEVILRCVPISNHLYFYWYRQILGQKVEFLVSFYNNEISEKSEIFDDQFSVERPDGSNFTLKIRSTKLEDSAMYFCASSSLGTEAFFGQGTRLTVV.

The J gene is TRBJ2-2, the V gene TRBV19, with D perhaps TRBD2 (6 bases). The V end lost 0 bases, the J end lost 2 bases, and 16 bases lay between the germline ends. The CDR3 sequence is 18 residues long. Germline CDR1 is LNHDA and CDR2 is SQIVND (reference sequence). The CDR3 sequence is CASSIDLEGGLNTGELFF. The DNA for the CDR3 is TGTGCCAGTAGTATAGATCTCGAGGGAGGCCTAAACACCGGGGAGCTGTTTTTT. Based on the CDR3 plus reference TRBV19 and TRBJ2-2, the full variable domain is DGGITQSPKYLFRKEGQNVTLSCEQNLNHDAMYWYRQDPGQGLRLIYYSQIVNDFQKGDIAEGYSVSREKKESFPLTVTSAQKNPTAFYLCASSIDLEGGLNTGELFFGEGSRLTVL.

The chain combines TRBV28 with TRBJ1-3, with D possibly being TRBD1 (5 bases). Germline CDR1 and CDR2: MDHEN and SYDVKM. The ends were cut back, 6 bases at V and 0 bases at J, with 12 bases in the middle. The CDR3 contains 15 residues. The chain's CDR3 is CASSPGTNSGNTIYF. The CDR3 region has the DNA TGTGCCAGCAGCCCGGGGACCAACTCTGGAAACACCATATATTTT.

Written as DNA, the CDR3 is TGTGCCAGCAGTTTTAACCGGGACAGGGCCTCCTACGAGCAGTACTTC. This gives the protein CASSFNRDRASYEQYF. This chain joins TRBV6-6 and TRBJ2-7, with 9 nucleotides matching TRBD1. V lost 4 bases to trimming and J lost 0 bases; unmatched junction nucleotides: 7. The length of the CDR3 is 16 residues. The germline gives CDR1 MNHNY, CDR2 SVGAGI (reference sequence).